This TCR beta chain derives from a study of blood T cell repertoires in COVID-19. Study-level information: Acute and convalescent COVID-19 specimens originated in the United States, Italy and Spain.

A PCR-confirmed or clinician-diagnosed COVID-19 case had contacted exposed participants within 2 weeks of entry. TCRdb's copy holds only in-frame clones and misses some; the assay was immunoSEQ multiplex PCR. Here the sample spans around 340,000 clones, about 90% being singletons. The sequenced material came from PBMCs or T cells enriched from blood (not recorded which). The TCR sequence derives from a woman aged 25 to 39 who had been exposed to COVID-19.

CDR3 loop: CASSFWTGGETQYF. The CDR3 DNA follows: TGTGCCAGCAGCTTTTGGACAGGCGGAGAGACCCAGTACTTC. The chain has TRBV3-1 (or the pseudogene TRBV3-2) and TRBJ2-5; 7 bases align to TRBD1. Unmatched junction bases numbered 7, after V lost 5 bases and J lost 4 bases. This CDR3 is built from 14 residues. The germline gives CDR1 LGHDT, CDR2 YNNKEL (reference sequence).